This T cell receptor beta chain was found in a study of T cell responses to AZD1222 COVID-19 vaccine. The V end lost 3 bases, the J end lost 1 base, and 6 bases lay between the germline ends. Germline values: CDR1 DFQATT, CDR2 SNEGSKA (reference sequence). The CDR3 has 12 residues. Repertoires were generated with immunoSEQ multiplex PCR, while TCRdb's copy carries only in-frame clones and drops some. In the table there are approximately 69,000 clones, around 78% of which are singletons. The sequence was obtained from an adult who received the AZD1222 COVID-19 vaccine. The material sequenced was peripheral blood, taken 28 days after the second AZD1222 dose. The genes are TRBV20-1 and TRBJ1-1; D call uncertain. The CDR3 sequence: CSASWQNTEAFF. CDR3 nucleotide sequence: TGCAGTGCTAGTTGGCAGAACACTGAAGCTTTCTTT.